This T cell receptor (beta chain) was captured in a study of T-cell memory formation after mild COVID-19. In this sample, this clonotype turned up a few times. V lost 2 bases, J lost 10 bases, and 6 bases lay in between. Germline assignment: CDR1 SGHTA and CDR2 FQGNSA. The CDR3 has 12 amino acids. Using constant-segment primers, 5'RACE produced TCR alpha and TCR beta cDNA libraries carrying sample barcodes and UMIs. TCRdb analysed the 5' RACE reads with MiXCR anew, one entry per CDR3 protein. The sample carries some 350,000 distinct CDR3 sequences, over 10% recorded once. V is TRBV7-2 and J is TRBJ1-6; D not resolved. Sequencing was carried out using PBMCs or a T cell subset sorted from them (not recorded which). This clonotype originated in a man younger than 35 who had mild COVID-19 (a few samples of this study predate the infection). Cell type and time point are not known. This CDR3 is CASSLLESPLHF. The CDR3 bases are TGTGCCAGCAGCTTATTGGAATCACCCCTCCACTTT.